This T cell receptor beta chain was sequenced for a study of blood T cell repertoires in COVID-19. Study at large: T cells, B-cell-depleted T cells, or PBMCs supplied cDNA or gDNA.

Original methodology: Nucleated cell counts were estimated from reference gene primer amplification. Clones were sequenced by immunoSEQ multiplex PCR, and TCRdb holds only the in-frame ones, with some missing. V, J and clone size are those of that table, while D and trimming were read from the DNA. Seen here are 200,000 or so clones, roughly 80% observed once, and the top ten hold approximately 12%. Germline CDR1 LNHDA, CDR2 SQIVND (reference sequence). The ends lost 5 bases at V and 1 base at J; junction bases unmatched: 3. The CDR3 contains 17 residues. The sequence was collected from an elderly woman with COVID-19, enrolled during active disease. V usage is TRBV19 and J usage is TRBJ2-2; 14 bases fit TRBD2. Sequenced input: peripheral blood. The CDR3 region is CASSGGLAGGNTGELFF. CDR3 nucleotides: TGTGCCAGTAGTGGCGGACTAGCGGGGGGGAACACCGGGGAGCTGTTTTTT. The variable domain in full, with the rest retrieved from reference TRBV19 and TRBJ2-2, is DGGITQSPKYLFRKEGQNVTLSCEQNLNHDAMYWYRQDPGQGLRLIYYSQIVNDFQKGDIAEGYSVSREKKESFPLTVTSAQKNPTAFYLCASSGGLAGGNTGELFFGEGSRLTVL.